The 12 T cell receptor beta chains presented below share a single source sample, sequenced in a study of neurological immune-mediated disorders (dated 2019 in TCRdb). Library prep was done by 5' RACE. For sequencing, an Illumina HiSeq 2500 was employed. TCRdb handled the public reads itself, with Q25 trimming in fastp and clone calling in MiXCR, and kept productive beta chains. Rows are combined by CDR3 protein, so each entry shows the most common genes and DNA. Here the sample has 70,000 or so distinct CDR3 sequences; 2.5% to 3.5% occur a single time. The ten biggest clones cover about 5.5% of the sample. The material sequenced was PBMCs. Receptors were obtained from a woman in her fifties or sixties with multiple sclerosis.

In its sample, this clonotype was seen many times. This sequence joins TRBV5-6 and TRBJ2-5; TRBD1 matches 7 bases. After removal of 1 base from V and 9 bases from J, the junction contained 15 bases not matched to a gene. Germline assignment: CDR1 SGHDT and CDR2 YYEEEE. CDR3 size: 16 residues. The DNA for the CDR3 is TGTGCCAGCAGCTTGTCTGGGACAGTCTCGCCACCGGCCCAGTACTTC. It codes for CASSLSGTVSPPAQYF.

Ten or more counts support this clonotype. V gene TRBV7-9 combines with J gene TRBJ1-3, with D maybe TRBD1 (6 bases). CDR1 and CDR2 (germline): SEHNR, FQNEAQ (reference sequence). CDR3 length equals 14 residues. V lost 5 bases and J 0 bases, leaving 8 bases between the germline ends. The CDR3 spells CASSPRGSGNTIYF. The CDR3 coding sequence is TGTGCCAGCAGCCCCAGGGGCTCTGGAAACACCATATATTTT.

This clonotype came up many times. V gene TRBV12-3 or TRBV12-4 combines with J gene TRBJ2-5, with D tentatively TRBD2 (5 bases). This CDR3 has 11 residues. Trimming pared 5 bases from V and 5 bases from J, leaving 6 bases between. This chain's CDR3 is CASSGLETQYF. For the CDR3, the DNA is TGTGCCAGCAGTGGACTGGAGACCCAGTACTTC.

In its sample, this clonotype was seen many times. V usage is TRBV18 and J usage is TRBJ2-1; D not certain. Germline V gene data show CDR1 as KGHSH and CDR2 as LQKENI. CDR3 length equals 15 residues. V was cut by 3 bases and J by 3 bases, with 12 bases left in between. The CDR3: CASSPDGFGYNEQFF. The DNA for the CDR3 is TGTGCCAGCTCACCCGACGGATTCGGCTACAATGAGCAGTTCTTC. The whole variable domain, filled in from reference TRBV18 and TRBJ2-1, reads NAGVMQNPRHLVRRRGQEARLRCSPMKGHSHVYWYRQLPEEGLKFMVYLQKENIIDESGMPKERFSAEFPKEGPSILRIQQVVRGDSAAYFCASSPDGFGYNEQFFGPGTRLTVL.

This clonotype occurred many times. The CDR3 here is CASSQTGQGETQYF. Here the CDR3 DNA reads TGCGCCAGCAGCCAGACAGGGCAGGGGGAGACCCAGTACTTC. V and J are TRBV5-1 and TRBJ2-5, with TRBD1 matching over 7 bases. Germline loops: CDR1 SGHRS, CDR2 YFSETQ. The V and J ends lost 4 bases and 5 bases, in that order; junction bases with no gene match: 8. The CDR3 covers 14 residues.

In its sample, this clonotype was seen many times. This chain uses TRBV7-9 with TRBJ2-5; D is unresolved. This CDR3 comprises 14 residues. The germline gives CDR1 SEHNR, CDR2 FQNEAQ (reference sequence). The V gene lost 2 bases and the J gene lost 6 bases, with 13 bases spanning the gap. CDR3 bases: TGTGCCAGCAGCTTATTTTCGAGTCGGCAGACCCAGTACTTC. It yields the protein CASSLFSSRQTQYF.

This clonotype was detected only once. A much larger clonotype is one base distant, so this may be a read error. This chain links TRBV7-2 with TRBJ1-6; D may be TRBD1 (5 bases). Germline CDR1 is SGHTA and CDR2 is FQGNSA. V was pared by 8 bases and J by 10 bases, with 15 bases between. CDR3 length: 13 amino acids. CDR3 sequence: CASHGPGGSPLHF. The DNA of the CDR3 is TGTGCCAGCCACGGCCCCGGGGGGTCACCCCTCCACTTT. Filled out from reference TRBV7-2 and TRBJ1-6, the complete variable domain reads GAGVSQSPSNKVTEKGKDVELRCDPISGHTALYWYRQSLGQGLEFLIYFQGNSAPDKSGLPSDRFSAERTGGSVSTLTIQRTQQEDSAVYLCASHGPGGSPLHFGNGTRLTVT.

In its sample, this clonotype was seen many times. The chain couples TRBV5-4 to TRBJ2-1; D unresolved. V was trimmed by 5 bases and J by 3 bases, leaving 3 bases between them. Germline loops: CDR1 SGHNT, CDR2 YYREEE (reference sequence). This CDR3 has 11 amino acids. The CDR3, as DNA: TGTGCCAGCAGATACTACAATGAGCAGTTCTTC. Translation gives CASRYYNEQFF.

J is TRBJ2-5 and V is TRBV5-1; 11 bases map to TRBD2. The CDR3 sequence is 16 residues long. Losses at the gene ends were 5 bases for V and 3 bases for J; bases not matched to a gene: 9. CDR1 and CDR2 from the germline V gene are SGHRS and YFSETQ. The CDR3 loop reads CASREGGTSGKETQYF. The DNA for the CDR3 is TGCGCCAGCAGAGAGGGGGGGACTAGCGGAAAAGAGACCCAGTACTTC.

In this sample, this clonotype turned up many times. The chain carries TRBV4-3 and TRBJ2-2; the match to TRBD2 covers 11 bases. This CDR3 comprises 16 residues. Germline loops: CDR1 LGHNA, CDR2 YSLEER. V shed 6 bases, J shed 3 bases, and the junction held 6 bases outside the gene matches. The CDR3 region is CASSPTSGGHTGELFF. In nucleotides, the CDR3 is TGCGCCAGCAGTCCTACTAGCGGGGGTCACACCGGGGAGCTGTTTTTT.

This clonotype was picked up many times. This sequence joins TRBV11-1 and TRBJ2-3, with no clear D. This CDR3 has 15 residues. V gave up 5 bases and J gave up 3 bases, with 15 bases separating them. Germline CDR1 and CDR2: SGHAT and FQDESV (reference sequence). The CDR3 bases are TGTGCCAGCAGCCAAACTCCAACCACGACAGATACGCAGTATTTT. It translates to CASSQTPTTTDTQYF.

This clonotype came up many times. The chain uses TRBV20-1 and TRBJ2-1, with TRBD1 as a possible D gene (5 bases). With 3 bases removed from V and 12 bases from J, the gap between germline ends came to 12 bases. The CDR3 runs to 11 residues. CDR1 and CDR2 (germline): DFQATT, SNEGSKA (reference sequence). This chain's CDR3 is CSASLRGRQFF. Written as DNA, the CDR3 is TGCAGTGCTAGTTTAAGGGGTAGGCAGTTCTTC.